Presented here are 5 T cell receptor beta chains from one specimen sequenced in a study of spatial heterogeneity in lung cancer (dated by TCRdb to between 2018 and 2021). Libraries came from 5' RACE. Reads for this sample came from a NextSeq 500. TCRdb ran its own pipeline on the public reads, namely fastp trimming at Q25 and MiXCR clone calling, and kept in-frame beta chains. Records with the same CDR3 protein are collapsed into one entry carrying the most frequent genes and DNA. The sample includes 2,800 or so distinct CDR3 sequences, with 49% observed a single time. The biggest ten clones account for 55% to 65% of the sample. This specimen's time point label, per the study, means: sample taken at primary tumor resection. General study outcomes and caveats: The tumor nonsynonymous mutation count correlated with the number of expanded alpha and beta TCRs within the tumor.

Their recognized antigens are unknown. The starting material was lung tumor tissue, obtained at surgery. The receptors stem from a male donor with early-stage non-small cell lung cancer.

This clonotype came up a few times. This beta chain is a stray sequence in a library constructed for alpha chains; its clone size is not meaningful. The rearrangement joins TRBV6-5 to TRBJ2-7, with a weak D call TRBD1 (5 bases). Deletions cut 5 bases from V and 0 bases from J, with 11 bases between. The CDR3 has 14 residues. The germline V gene encodes CDR1 MNHEY and CDR2 SVGAGI. The CDR3 nucleotides read TGTGCCAGCAGTACTTACAGGTCCTCCTACGAGCAGTACTTC. Residues: CASSTYRSSYEQYF.

As to this clonotype: In a library made to pick up alpha chains, this beta chain is a stray read with a size that means little. V usage is TRBV5-5 and J usage is TRBJ2-4; the D gene is possibly TRBD1 (5 bases). Germline CDR1 and CDR2: SGHKS and YYEKEE (reference sequence). V lost 4 bases and J lost 13, with 18 bases in between. The CDR3 has 13 residues. The CDR3 loop is CASSIADTGVQYF. CDR3 nucleotide sequence: TGTGCCAGCAGCATCGCAGACACAGGTGTCCAGTACTTC.

This clonotype was seen once. This beta chain is an unintended read in a library built for alpha chains; its size means little. This chain uses TRBV6-2 or TRBV6-3 with TRBJ2-7; D call uncertain. Trimming cost V 2 bases and J 2 bases, with 7 bases left between them. CDR1 is MNHEY, CDR2 SVGEGT, per germline. This CDR3 has 13 residues. CDR3 amino acids: CASSYGQPYEQYF. The CDR3 DNA sequence: TGTGCCAGCAGTTACGGGCAGCCCTACGAGCAGTACTTC.

A word on this clonotype: Within a library made for alpha chains, this beta chain is off target, and its count is uninformative. The chain recombines TRBV11-2 with TRBJ2-7; tentatively, D is TRBD2 (6 bases). This CDR3 is 15 amino acids long. Trimming left V 0 bases short and J 0 bases short, with 9 bases between. CDR1 and CDR2 from the germline V gene are SGHAT and FQNNGV. In DNA form, the CDR3 reads TGTGCCAGCAGCTTAGATTTCGGGAGCTCCTACGAGCAGTACTTC. Translation gives CASSLDFGSSYEQYF.

As concerns this clonotype: This beta chain appears as a stray read in a library generated for alpha chains; its size is not informative. This chain connects TRBV11-2 to TRBJ1-3; a possible D gene is TRBD1 (5 bases). The germline gives CDR1 SGHAT, CDR2 FQNNGV. The CDR3 is 14 amino acids. V was clipped by 4 bases and J by 5 bases, with 12 bases between them. CDR3 sequence reads: CASSSTGTRNTIYF. Written as DNA, the CDR3 is TGTGCCAGCAGCTCAACCGGGACTCGAAACACCATATATTTT.